These 3 T cell receptor beta chains share one sample of origin, sequenced in a study of monozygotic twins with inflammatory bowel disease. TCRdb reprocessed the 5' RACE reads, keeping one entry per CDR3 protein, no DNA. In total, the table holds about 300,000 distinct CDR3 sequences. The sample taken for sequencing was blood. These receptors came from a human donor with ulcerative colitis or Crohn's disease, or a healthy co-twin of an affected twin (not recorded which).

The chain carries TRBV5-1 and TRBJ2-7; TCRdb indicates TRBD1, and absent DNA this call remains unverified. Germline-derived CDR1 and CDR2 are SGHRS and YFSETQ. The CDR3 is 14 residues long. The CDR3 is CASSYVGGPGEQYF.

The chain recombines TRBV25-1 with TRBJ2-3; TCRdb designates TRBD1, a call that cannot be tested without DNA. Germline CDR1 is MGHDK and CDR2 is SYGVNS. This CDR3 comprises 13 residues. The CDR3: CASRDRGPDTQYF.

The chain carries TRBV6-2 or TRBV6-3 and TRBJ2-1; TCRdb selects TRBD1, and the lack of DNA leaves this call unchecked. The germline gives CDR1 MNHEY, CDR2 SVGEGT. This CDR3 is 15 amino acids long. CDR3 sequence: CASSYRTGASDEQFF.